This T cell receptor beta chain was identified during a study of blood T cell repertoires in COVID-19. Turning to the study itself: In each case, the material was cDNA or gDNA derived from T cells, B-cell-depleted T cells, or PBMCs.

Sequencing used immunoSEQ multiplex PCR; TCRdb keeps in-frame clones, though not all of them. Among about 240,000 clones, around four fifths were seen once, and the ten largest hold approximately 6.3%. The material sequenced was peripheral blood. The clonotype was recovered from a woman in her sixties with active or convalescent COVID-19.

CDR3 protein: CSVGGAEGATNEKLFF. CDR3 nucleotide sequence: TGCAGCGTCGGCGGGGCGGAAGGAGCAACTAATGAAAAACTGTTTTTT. The chain carries TRBV29-1 and TRBJ1-4, with a weak D call TRBD1 (5 bases). CDR1 SQVTM and CDR2 ANQGSEA come from the germline V gene. The CDR3 spans 16 residues. The V gene lost 6 bases and the J gene lost 0 bases, with 17 bases spanning the gap.